The present T cell receptor (beta chain) was sequenced within a study of T cell changes during pregnancy in multiple sclerosis. Clones were sequenced by immunoSEQ multiplex PCR, and TCRdb holds only the in-frame ones, with some missing. The table shows over 35,000 clones, with 92% occurring only once. After removal of 6 bases from V and 4 bases from J, the junction contained 12 bases not matched to a gene. Per the germline V gene, CDR1 is SGHRS and CDR2 is YFSETQ. The CDR3 is 16 residues long. Here the sequenced sample was CD8+ T cells from peripheral blood mononuclear cells, taken in the first trimester of pregnancy. This rearrangement joins TRBV5-1 to TRBJ2-1; 8 bases match TRBD2. The TCR originated in a female donor with multiple sclerosis, enrolled in a pregnancy study. The CDR3 region has the DNA TGCGCCAGCACCCCGGCTCTAGCGGGCTTATACAATGAGCAGTTCTTC. Its protein is CASTPALAGLYNEQFF.